Presented here are 3 T cell receptor beta chains from one specimen sequenced in a study of cytomegalovirus exposure and HLA in healthy donors. PCR used 60 Vbeta primers and 13 Jbeta primers. Measured with immunoSEQ multiplex PCR; TCRdb has only the in-frame clones, and not every one. The sample carries approximately 100,000 clones, around 79% recorded once. Sequencing was done on a sample of PBMCs. The receptors stem from a male donor in good health and CMV-seropositive.

The chain couples TRBV5-5 to TRBJ1-4; D might be TRBD1 (6 bases). CDR3 length equals 16 residues. V dropped 1 base and J dropped 4 bases, with 14 bases sitting between them. The V gene's germline CDR1 is SGHKS and CDR2 YYEKEE (reference sequence). CDR3 residues: CASSLQGPENNEKLFF. CDR3 bases: TGTGCCAGCAGCTTGCAGGGGCCCGAGAATAATGAAAAACTGTTTTTT.

The chain links TRBV2 to TRBJ2-1, with 7 bases lining up with TRBD1. V lost 4 bases and J lost 5; bases outside the gene matches: 2. This CDR3 is built from 13 residues. Germline assignment: CDR1 SNHLY and CDR2 FYNNEI. The CDR3 loop reads CASSGDRNNEQFF. CDR3 DNA sequence: TGTGCCAGCAGTGGGGACAGAAACAATGAGCAGTTCTTC.

This chain connects TRBV25-1 to TRBJ2-3; 9 bases line up with TRBD2. This CDR3 has 15 amino acids. Trimming cost V 1 base and J 6 bases; bases outside gene matches: 5. CDR1 and CDR2 (germline): MGHDK, SYGVNS. The CDR3 DNA reads as TGTGCCAGCAGTGAATCGGCTAGCGGGGCGGATACGCAGTATTTT. It translates to CASSESASGADTQYF.